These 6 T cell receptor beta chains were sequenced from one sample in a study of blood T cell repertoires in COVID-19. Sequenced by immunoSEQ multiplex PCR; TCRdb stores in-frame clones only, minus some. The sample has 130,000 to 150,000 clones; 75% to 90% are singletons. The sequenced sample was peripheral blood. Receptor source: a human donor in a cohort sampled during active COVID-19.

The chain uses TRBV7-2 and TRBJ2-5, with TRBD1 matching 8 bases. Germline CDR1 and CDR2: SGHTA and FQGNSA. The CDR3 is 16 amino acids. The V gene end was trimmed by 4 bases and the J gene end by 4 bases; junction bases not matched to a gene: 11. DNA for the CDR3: TGTGCCAGCAGCTCCAAGGGGAGACAGGGGATAGAGACCCAGTACTTC. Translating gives CASSSKGRQGIETQYF.

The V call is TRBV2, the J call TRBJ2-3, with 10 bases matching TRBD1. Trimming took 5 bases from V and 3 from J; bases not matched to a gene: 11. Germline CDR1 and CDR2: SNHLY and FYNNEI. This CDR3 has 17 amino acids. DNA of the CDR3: TGTGCCAGCAGTATTAGACGGACAGGGGGTAGGACAGATACGCAGTATTTT. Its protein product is CASSIRRTGGRTDTQYF. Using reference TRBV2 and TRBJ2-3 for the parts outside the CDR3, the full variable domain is EPEVTQTPSHQVTQMGQEVILRCVPISNHLYFYWYRQILGQKVEFLVSFYNNEISEKSEIFDDQFSVERPDGSNFTLKIRSTKLEDSAMYFCASSIRRTGGRTDTQYFGPGTRLTVL.

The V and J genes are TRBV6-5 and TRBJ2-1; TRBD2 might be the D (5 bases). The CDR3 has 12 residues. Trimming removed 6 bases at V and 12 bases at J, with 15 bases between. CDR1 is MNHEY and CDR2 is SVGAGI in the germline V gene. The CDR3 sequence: CASRGPGLAQFF. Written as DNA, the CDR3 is TGTGCCAGCAGAGGTCCGGGGTTAGCGCAGTTCTTC.

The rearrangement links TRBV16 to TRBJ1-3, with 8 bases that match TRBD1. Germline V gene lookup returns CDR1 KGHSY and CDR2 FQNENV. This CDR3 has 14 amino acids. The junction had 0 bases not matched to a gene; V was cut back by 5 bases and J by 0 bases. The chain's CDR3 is CASSTGGSGNTIYF. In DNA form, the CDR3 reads TGTGCCAGCAGCACAGGGGGCTCTGGAAACACCATATATTTT. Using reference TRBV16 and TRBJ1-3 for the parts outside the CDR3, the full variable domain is GEEVAQTPKHLVRGEGQKAKLYCAPIKGHSYVFWYQQVLKNEFKFLISFQNENVFDETGMPKERFSAKCLPNSPCSLEIQATKLEDSAVYFCASSTGGSGNTIYFGEGSWLTVV.

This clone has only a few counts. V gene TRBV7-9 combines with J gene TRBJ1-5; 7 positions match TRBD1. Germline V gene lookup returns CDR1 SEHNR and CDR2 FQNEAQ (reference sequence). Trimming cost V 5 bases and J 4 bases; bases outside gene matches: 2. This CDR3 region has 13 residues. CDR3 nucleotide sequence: TGTGCCAGCAGCGGGGACAGTAATCAGCCCCAGCATTTT. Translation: CASSGDSNQPQHF. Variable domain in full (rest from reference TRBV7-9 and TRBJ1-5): DTGVSQNPRHKITKRGQNVTFRCDPISEHNRLYWYRQTLGQGPEFLTYFQNEAQLEKSRLLSDRFSAERPKGSFSTLEIQRTEQGDSAMYLCASSGDSNQPQHFGDGTRLSIL.

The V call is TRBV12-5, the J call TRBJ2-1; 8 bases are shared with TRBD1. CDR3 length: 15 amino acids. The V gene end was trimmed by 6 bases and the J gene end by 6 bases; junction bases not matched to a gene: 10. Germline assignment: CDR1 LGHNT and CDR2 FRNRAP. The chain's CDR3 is CASGMGRQGSNEQFF. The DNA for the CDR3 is TGTGCTAGTGGAATGGGGCGACAGGGGAGCAATGAGCAGTTCTTC.